A single sample gave rise to the 23 T cell receptor beta chains below, sequenced in a study of blood T cells in healthy people across ages. The second PCR ran roughly 6 to 11 cycles with a sample-barcoded 5' primer and J-beta primers. TCRdb reanalysed the 5' RACE reads using MiXCR and keeps one entry per CDR3 protein. The sample yields over a million distinct CDR3 sequences, approximately 25% seen once. These data were also reused for a study on T cells of mothers and their children.

Source material: blood. Receptors were obtained from a girl aged 2-10 years in good health.

This clonotype was counted only a few times. The gene calls are TRBV29-1 and TRBJ2-5; TRBD2 might be the D (6 bases). CDR3 length equals 11 residues. The ends were cut back, 6 bases at V and 5 bases at J, with 10 bases in the middle. Germline CDR1 reads SQVTM; CDR2 reads ANQGSEA. CDR3 in DNA: TGCAGCGTCCCGGGGGACGAGACCCAGTACTTC. It encodes CSVPGDETQYF.

CDR3 bases: TGTGCCAGCAGCCAATCCGGAGAAAACACCATATATTTT. Translating gives CASSQSGENTIYF. The chain uses TRBV4-2 and TRBJ1-3; D unresolved. Per the germline V gene, CDR1 is LGHNA and CDR2 is YNFKEQ. The germline V and J ends were trimmed by 2 bases and 6 bases, with 8 bases remaining between them. The CDR3 extends over 13 amino acids.

The gene calls are TRBV28 and TRBJ2-1; 7 bases agree with TRBD2. Germline V CDR1 and CDR2: MDHEN, SYDVKM. The ends lost 8 bases at V and 5 bases at J; junction bases unmatched: 15. The CDR3 totals 16 residues. The CDR3 bases are TGTGCCAGCCATTACCTCGGGGGGAGGAAGAACAATGAGCAGTTCTTC. It codes for CASHYLGGRKNNEQFF.

Only a few counts were recorded for this clonotype. J is TRBJ1-4 and V is TRBV29-1, with TRBD1 matching over 10 bases. V dropped 7 bases and J dropped 6; count of bases not matched to a gene: 5. The CDR3 spans 13 residues. Germline-derived CDR1 and CDR2 are SQVTM and ANQGSEA. Here the CDR3 DNA reads TGCAGCGGGGGGACAGGGGCAGATGAAAAACTGTTTTTT. It is translated as CSGGTGADEKLFF.

This chain joins TRBV7-3 and TRBJ1-5; D is unclear. CDR1 is SGHTA, CDR2 FQGTGA, per germline. Trimming cost V 5 bases and J 4 bases, with 15 bases left between them. This CDR3 is 15 amino acids long. CDR3 loop: CASSPGGWRNQPQHF. In DNA, the CDR3 is TGTGCCAGCAGCCCAGGAGGGTGGCGAAATCAGCCCCAGCATTTT.

This clonotype appeared a few times. The chain joins TRBV12-3 or TRBV12-4 to TRBJ2-7; 7 bases agree with TRBD2. The CDR3 totals 12 residues. With V trimmed by 4 bases and J by 6 bases, 3 bases remained unmatched. CDR3 residues: CASSSGLGEQYF. The CDR3 bases are TGTGCCAGCAGTTCTGGACTAGGCGAGCAGTACTTC.

The chain employs TRBV7-2 and TRBJ2-5, with TRBD2 as a possible D gene (5 bases). The CDR3 totals 16 residues. The germline gives CDR1 SGHTA, CDR2 FQGNSA. The V gene lost 4 bases and the J gene lost 5 bases, with 20 bases spanning the gap. The CDR3 DNA sequence: TGTGCCAGCAGCTCCGAGGGAGCGGTGACGGGTGAGACCCAGTACTTC. As protein: CASSSEGAVTGETQYF. Full variable domain (remainder filled in from reference TRBV7-2 and TRBJ2-5): GAGVSQSPSNKVTEKGKDVELRCDPISGHTALYWYRQSLGQGLEFLIYFQGNSAPDKSGLPSDRFSAERTGGSVSTLTIQRTQQEDSAVYLCASSSEGAVTGETQYFGPGTRLLVL.

The V gene is TRBV19, the J gene TRBJ2-3; D assignment may be TRBD1 or TRBD2 (5 bases each). Trimming shortened V by 0 bases and J by 4 bases, and 20 bases separated the two germline ends. The CDR3 runs to 18 residues. CDR1 and CDR2 from the germline V gene are LNHDA and SQIVND (reference sequence). The CDR3 coding sequence is TGTGCCAGTAGTATAGATCGAGGAGGCAGGGTTGGCGCAGATACGCAGTATTTT. It is translated as CASSIDRGGRVGADTQYF.

V gene TRBV11-2 combines with J gene TRBJ2-1; 12 bases line up with TRBD2. This CDR3 is built from 17 residues. Trimming cost V 5 bases and J 0 bases; bases outside gene matches: 5. The V gene's germline CDR1 is SGHAT and CDR2 FQNNGV. The CDR3 here is CASSRGLAGSSYNEQFF. The CDR3, as DNA: TGTGCCAGCAGCCGTGGACTAGCGGGGAGCTCCTACAATGAGCAGTTCTTC.

The chain joins TRBV7-8 to TRBJ1-5, with TRBD1 matching 8 bases. Germline CDR1 reads SGHVS; CDR2 reads FQNEAQ. Trimming removed 3 bases from V and 5 bases from J; junction bases left unmatched: 6. The CDR3 sequence is 15 residues long. CDR3 residues: CASSFNSGGDQPQHF. CDR3 coding DNA: TGTGCCAGCAGCTTTAATTCAGGGGGCGATCAGCCCCAGCATTTT.

The chain is built from TRBV4-3 and TRBJ1-3, with 8 bases fitting TRBD1. The V segment lost 2 bases and the J segment 2 bases; nucleotides outside the gene matches: 2. Per germline, CDR1 LGHNA and CDR2 YSLEER. The CDR3 has 15 residues. CDR3 amino acids: CASSQRTGPGNTIYF. The CDR3 DNA is TGCGCCAGCAGCCAACGGACAGGGCCTGGAAACACCATATATTTT.

This sequence joins TRBV19 and TRBJ2-7; D remains unclear. V lost 3 bases and J 4 bases, leaving 10 bases between the germline ends. Germline V gene lookup returns CDR1 LNHDA and CDR2 SQIVND (reference sequence). This CDR3 comprises 13 residues. CDR3 nucleotide sequence: TGTGCCAGTAGTATCGCCTCGTGGTACGAGCAGTACTTC. Its protein is CASSIASWYEQYF.

This clonotype was detected only a few times. The genes are TRBV7-8 and TRBJ2-3; TRBD2 might be the D (7 bases). The CDR3 loop spans 18 amino acids. Trimming took off 4 bases at V and 3 bases at J, with 23 bases between the two ends. CDR1 is SGHVS, CDR2 FQNEAQ, per germline. CDR3 bases: TGTGCCAGCAGCTCCTTCACGGGGGCGGGGGAATCTACAGATACGCAGTATTTT. It is translated as CASSSFTGAGESTDTQYF. The entire variable domain, with the rest obtained from reference TRBV7-8 and TRBJ2-3, is as follows: GAGVSQSPRYKVAKRGQDVALRCDPISGHVSLFWYQQALGQGPEFLTYFQNEAQLDKSGLPSDRFFAERPEGSVSTLKIQRTQQEDSAVYLCASSSFTGAGESTDTQYFGPGTRLTVL.

This clonotype was seen more than once but under ten times. J is TRBJ2-3 and V is TRBV20-1, with 9 bases that match TRBD1. Germline V gene sequence: CDR1 DFQATT, CDR2 SNEGSKA (reference sequence). There are 15 residues in the CDR3. V was pared by 0 bases and J by 7 bases, with 8 bases of the junction left unmatched. The CDR3 loop is CSARDLGQGTHTQYF. The CDR3 region has the DNA TGCAGTGCTAGAGATCTCGGACAGGGGACCCATACGCAGTATTTT.

This sequence joins TRBV28 and TRBJ1-2; a possible D gene is TRBD1 (6 bases). CDR3 size: 14 residues. V shed 1 base and J shed 4 bases, with 10 bases lying between them. Germline loops: CDR1 MDHEN, CDR2 SYDVKM. In DNA, the CDR3 is TGTGCCAGCAGTTTATTGGGGGCTAGCTATGGCTACACCTTC. This sequence encodes CASSLLGASYGYTF.

The CDR3 DNA reads as TGTGCCAGCAGCTTACACGAAACCACAGATACGCAGTATTTT. Translated, it gives CASSLHETTDTQYF. The V gene is TRBV12-3 or TRBV12-4, the J gene TRBJ2-3; D is unresolved. Trimming took off 6 bases at V and 2 bases at J, with 12 bases between the two ends. The CDR3 consists of 14 residues.

The chain carries TRBV9 and TRBJ1-1; D perhaps matches TRBD1 (6 bases). Germline CDR1 reads SGDLS; CDR2 reads YYNGEE. The CDR3 length is 14 residues. V gave up 0 bases and J gave up 4 bases, with 10 bases separating them. This chain's CDR3 is CASSVEGGVTEAFF. The CDR3 DNA is TGTGCCAGCAGCGTAGAAGGGGGAGTCACTGAAGCTTTCTTT.

The rearrangement joins TRBV3-1 to TRBJ2-1; D remains unclear. Germline V CDR1 and CDR2: LGHDT, YNNKEL (reference sequence). This CDR3 spans 15 amino acids. V was clipped by 6 bases and J by 1 base, with 13 bases between them. The CDR3 coding sequence is TGTGCCAGCAGACAATATCGAAGTTCCTACAATGAGCAGTTCTTC. It yields the protein CASRQYRSSYNEQFF.

This clonotype has only a few counts. The chain joins TRBV20-1 to TRBJ2-1; 8 bases are a match to TRBD2. J was trimmed by 10 bases and V by 6 bases; bases with no gene match: 11. The germline V gene encodes CDR1 DFQATT and CDR2 SNEGSKA (reference sequence). The CDR3 totals 13 residues. The CDR3 DNA follows: TGCAGTGCGGAAACGGGACTAGATGACGAGCAGTTCTTC. As protein: CSAETGLDDEQFF.

The CDR3 DNA sequence: TGTGCCAGCAGCTTAAGATGGAGCACTGAAGCTTTCTTT. Residues: CASSLRWSTEAFF. V and J are TRBV7-3 and TRBJ1-1; D remains unclear. The CDR3 is made up of 13 amino acids. Per germline, CDR1 SGHTA and CDR2 FQGTGA. The ends were cut back, 1 base at V and 4 bases at J, with 7 bases in the middle.

J is TRBJ2-5 and V is TRBV2; D gene uncertain. This CDR3 region has 16 residues. Germline CDR1 SNHLY, CDR2 FYNNEI. The V gene lost 5 bases and the J gene lost 1 base, with 17 bases spanning the gap. Here the CDR3 DNA reads TGTGCCAGCAGTACGTGGGCGGATGACGCCCAAGAGACCCAGTACTTC. Translation gives CASSTWADDAQETQYF.

Notes on this clonotype: The junction differs from germline at one of its ends, possibly a read error. J is TRBJ2-3 and V is TRBV4-3; possible D gene TRBD2, 7 bases. Germline V gives CDR1 LGHNA, CDR2 YSLEER. This CDR3 is built from 16 residues. The CDR3, as DNA: TGCGCCAGTAGCCAAGATTCGGGGGGCCCGGCGGATACGCAGTATTTT. This codes for CASSQDSGGPADTQYF.

This clonotype was seen more than once but under ten times. The genes are TRBV12-5 and TRBJ2-7; D is ambiguous. The CDR3 totals 13 residues. The germline V and J ends were trimmed by 4 bases and 4 bases, with 11 bases remaining between them. The germline V gene encodes CDR1 LGHNT and CDR2 FRNRAP. CDR3 coding DNA: TGTGCTAGTGGTTCGCACCGGTCGTACGAGCAGTACTTC. This encodes CASGSHRSYEQYF.